A single sample is the source of the 2 T cell receptor beta chains below, sequenced in a study of beta chain features in type 1 diabetes. Isolated RNA was reverse transcribed in full, so expressed TCRB transcripts were sequenced. Some clones are missing from TCRdb's copy, which holds only in-frame ones; the method was immunoSEQ multiplex PCR. Among more than 300,000 clones listed, about 15% were seen once. The sequenced material came from naive CD4+ T cells from blood. The receptors here all came from a woman aged 18 to 35 in good health.

The rearrangement links TRBV5-1 to TRBJ2-2, with unresolved D. The CDR3 spans 16 residues. The germline V gene encodes CDR1 SGHRS and CDR2 YFSETQ. Trimming cost V 4 bases and J 0 bases, with 13 bases left between them. Here the CDR3 DNA reads TGCGCCAGCAGCCTGGCGGTCGTCGCGAACACCGGGGAGCTGTTTTTT. It specifies CASSLAVVANTGELFF. Complete variable domain (other parts from reference TRBV5-1 and TRBJ2-2): KAGVTQTPRYLIKTRGQQVTLSCSPISGHRSVSWYQQTPGQGLQFLFEYFSETQRNKGNFPGRFSGRQFSNSRSEMNVSTLELGDSALYLCASSLAVVANTGELFFGEGSRLTVL.

V gene TRBV5-1 combines with J gene TRBJ2-5, with 8 bases fitting TRBD2. The V segment lost 4 bases and the J segment 1 base; nucleotides outside the gene matches: 9. The germline gives CDR1 SGHRS, CDR2 YFSETQ. CDR3 length: 16 amino acids. Written as DNA, the CDR3 is TGCGCCAGCAGCCTAGGCACTAGCGGCACCCAAGAGACCCAGTACTTC. Protein sequence: CASSLGTSGTQETQYF.